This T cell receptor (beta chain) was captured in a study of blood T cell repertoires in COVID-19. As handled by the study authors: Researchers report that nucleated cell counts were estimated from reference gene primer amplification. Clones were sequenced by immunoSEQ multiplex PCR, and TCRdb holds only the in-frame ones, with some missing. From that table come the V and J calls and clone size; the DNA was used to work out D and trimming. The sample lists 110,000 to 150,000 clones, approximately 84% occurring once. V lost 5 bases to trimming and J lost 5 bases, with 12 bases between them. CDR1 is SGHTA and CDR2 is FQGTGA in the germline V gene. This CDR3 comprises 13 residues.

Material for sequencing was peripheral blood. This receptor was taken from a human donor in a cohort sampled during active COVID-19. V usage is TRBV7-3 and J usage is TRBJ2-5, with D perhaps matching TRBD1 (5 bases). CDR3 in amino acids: CASSAQGRETQYF. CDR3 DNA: TGTGCCAGCAGCGCTCAGGGTCGGGAGACCCAGTACTTC.